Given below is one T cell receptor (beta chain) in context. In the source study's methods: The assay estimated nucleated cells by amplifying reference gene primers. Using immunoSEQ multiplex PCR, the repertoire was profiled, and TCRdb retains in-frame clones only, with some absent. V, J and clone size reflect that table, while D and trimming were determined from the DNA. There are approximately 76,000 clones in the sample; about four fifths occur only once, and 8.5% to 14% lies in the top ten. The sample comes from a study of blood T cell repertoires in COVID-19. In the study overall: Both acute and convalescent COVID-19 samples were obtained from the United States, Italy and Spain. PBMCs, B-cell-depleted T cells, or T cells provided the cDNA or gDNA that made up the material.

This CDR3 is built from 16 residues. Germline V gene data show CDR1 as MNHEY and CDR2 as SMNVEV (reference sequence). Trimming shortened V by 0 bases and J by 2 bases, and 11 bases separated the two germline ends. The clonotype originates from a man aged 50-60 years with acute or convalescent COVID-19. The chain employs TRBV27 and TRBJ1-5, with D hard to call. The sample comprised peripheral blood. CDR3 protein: CASSLSGLAGNQPQHF. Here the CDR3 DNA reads TGTGCCAGCAGTTTATCCGGGTTGGCCGGCAATCAGCCCCAGCATTTT.